These 5 T cell receptor beta chains were all obtained from the same sample, sequenced in a study of CD8 T cells in Susac syndrome. cDNA came from approximately 0.5 to 1 ug RNA primed by random hexamers. In TCRdb, the immunoSEQ multiplex PCR reads were re-called with MiXCR into one record per CDR3 protein. The sample holds about 140,000 distinct CDR3 sequences; around 93% are singletons and the top ten take approximately 0.17%. The sample consisted of CD8+ T cells from PBMCs. The receptors were gathered from a human donor with Susac syndrome.

This chain links TRBV28 with TRBJ2-7; D unclear. Germline CDR1 is MDHEN and CDR2 is SYDVKM. Trimming left V 5 bases short and J 2 bases short, with 19 bases between. There are 16 residues in the CDR3. DNA of the CDR3: TGTGCCAGCAGTGAACCCCGGACGGCGAAAACCTACGAGCAGTACTTC. This gives the protein CASSEPRTAKTYEQYF.

J is TRBJ1-1 and V is TRBV9, with a tentative D call TRBD1 (6 bases). The CDR3 loop spans 16 amino acids. Germline-derived CDR1 and CDR2 are SGDLS and YYNGEE. V was pared by 0 bases and J by 6 bases, with 18 bases between. The CDR3 nucleotides are TGTGCCAGCAGCGTAGTAACCAGGGAAGGGGGGGCTGAAGCTTTCTTT. Its translation: CASSVVTREGGAEAFF. The full variable domain, rest sourced from reference TRBV9 and TRBJ1-1, is DSGVTQTPKHLITATGQRVTLRCSPRSGDLSVYWYQQSLDQGLQFLIQYYNGEERAKGNILERFSAQQFPDLHSELNLSSLELGDSALYFCASSVVTREGGAEAFFGQGTRLTVV.

The rearrangement uses TRBV6-5 and TRBJ2-1; 9 bases are shared with TRBD2. This CDR3 contains 15 residues. From germline, CDR1 is MNHEY and CDR2 SVGAGI. Losses at the gene ends were 6 bases for V and 4 bases for J; bases not matched to a gene: 7. The CDR3 nucleotides are TGTGCCAGCAGGCCGACTAGCGGATTATACAATGAGCAGTTCTTC. Its translation is CASRPTSGLYNEQFF.

This chain uses TRBV7-2 with TRBJ1-1, with D hard to call. Trimming took off 1 base at V and 5 bases at J, with 8 bases between the two ends. The CDR3 runs 13 residues. Germline CDR1 and CDR2: SGHTA and FQGNSA. CDR3 amino acids: CASSLGRLTEAFF. As DNA, the CDR3 is TGTGCCAGCAGCTTAGGTCGGTTGACTGAAGCTTTCTTT.

This clonotype occurred a few times. The chain combines TRBV11-2 with TRBJ2-4; D is unclear. The ends were cut back, 5 bases at V and 8 bases at J, with 10 bases in the middle. This CDR3 contains 12 residues. CDR1 and CDR2 (germline): SGHAT, FQNNGV. CDR3 sequence (DNA): TGTGCCAGCAGCGCCCTCAGGTACATTCAGTACTTC. Amino acids: CASSALRYIQYF.